The 20 T cell receptor beta chains given below trace back to one sample, sequenced in a study of metastatic and nonmetastatic thyroid tumors. Nobody among the patients had been given any treatment before thyroid surgery. TCRdb re-analyzed the PCR reads using MiXCR. The sample shows about 19,000 clones, 28% of them seen only once. The sample taken for sequencing was tumor tissue. All receptors come from a female donor with papillary thyroid cancer or a benign thyroid nodule (not recorded which). Some clones in this sample may be carry-over from other donors' samples.

V is TRBV4-2 and J is TRBJ2-1; 7 nucleotides match TRBD1. CDR3 length equals 17 residues. V lost 8 bases to trimming and J lost 0 bases; unmatched junction nucleotides: 13. The germline V gene has CDR1 LGHNA and CDR2 YNFKEQ. CDR3 sequence reads: CASGPYPGTASYNEQFF. In DNA form, the CDR3 reads TGTGCCAGCGGGCCATACCCGGGGACAGCCTCCTACAATGAGCAGTTCTTC.

This clone has just a few counts. The chain recombines TRBV12-3 or TRBV12-4 with TRBJ2-7, with 7 bases lining up with TRBD1. The V segment lost 3 bases and the J segment 2 bases; nucleotides outside the gene matches: 7. The CDR3 length is 15 residues. In nucleotides, the CDR3 is TGTGCCAGCAGTTTCATCGGGGACAGCACCTACGAGCAGTACTTC. Amino acid sequence: CASSFIGDSTYEQYF.

This clone was counted only a few times. J is TRBJ2-7 and V is TRBV6-5; 12 bases are shared with TRBD2. Germline V gives CDR1 MNHEY, CDR2 SVGAGI. V trimming: 2 bases; J trimming: 2 bases; junction bases outside the gene matches: 4. The CDR3 is 16 amino acids. The CDR3 loop is CASSYETSGSAYEQYF. The CDR3 coding sequence is TGTGCCAGCAGTTACGAGACTAGCGGGAGTGCCTACGAGCAGTACTTC.

Sample share makes this clone medium-sized. The V call is TRBV10-3, the J call TRBJ1-1; D ambiguous. The V and J ends lost 0 bases and 1 base respectively, with 6 bases between them. Germline loops: CDR1 ENHRY, CDR2 SYGVKD. The CDR3 contains 14 residues. CDR3 protein: CAISESVENTEAFF. The CDR3 coding sequence is TGTGCCATCAGTGAGTCAGTGGAGAACACTGAAGCTTTCTTT.

The chain couples TRBV6-6 to TRBJ2-7; D is ambiguous. The CDR3 is made up of 15 amino acids. Deletions cut 2 bases from V and 0 bases from J, with 11 bases between. Looked up from germline, CDR1 is MNHNY and CDR2 is SVGAGI (reference sequence). The CDR3 loop is CASSYEQLSSYEQYF. CDR3 nucleotides: TGTGCCAGCAGTTACGAGCAGCTAAGCTCCTACGAGCAGTACTTC.

The chain employs TRBV27 and TRBJ2-7, with D perhaps matching TRBD2 (5 bases). Germline assignment: CDR1 MNHEY and CDR2 SMNVEV (reference sequence). The CDR3 spans 13 residues. V was shortened by 5 bases and J by 4 bases, with 12 bases between the two germline ends. Written as DNA, the CDR3 is TGTGCCAGCAGTCTCCGGGGTGCATACGAGCAGTACTTC. As protein: CASSLRGAYEQYF.

This chain links TRBV6-2 or TRBV6-3 with TRBJ1-1; maybe TRBD1 (6 bases). Per germline, CDR1 MNHEY and CDR2 SVGEGT. V shed 10 bases and J shed 4 bases, with 10 bases lying between them. CDR3 size: 11 residues. The CDR3, as DNA: TGTGCCACATCACAGGGCACTGAAGCTTTCTTT. Its translation: CATSQGTEAFF.

V is TRBV3-1 and J is TRBJ2-7, with D perhaps matching TRBD1 (6 bases). Germline CDR1 is LGHDT and CDR2 is YNNKEL (reference sequence). V was shortened by 2 bases and J by 5 bases, with 10 bases between the two germline ends. This CDR3 has 13 residues. CDR3 sequence reads: CASSQTGYHEQYF. The CDR3 DNA is TGTGCCAGCAGCCAAACAGGGTACCACGAGCAGTACTTC.

This clone was seen repeatedly, ten times or more. The chain recombines TRBV24-1 with TRBJ2-1; 9 bases line up with TRBD1. With 2 bases clipped from V and 4 bases from J, the junction kept 2 bases outside the gene matches. The CDR3 is 15 residues long. Germline loops: CDR1 KGHDR, CDR2 SFDVKD. The CDR3: CATSDWGQGYNEQFF. The CDR3, as DNA: TGTGCCACCAGTGATTGGGGACAGGGTTACAATGAGCAGTTCTTC.

This clone rates as medium-sized. The J gene is TRBJ2-7, the V gene TRBV2; tentative D call: TRBD2 (6 bases). Trimming took 4 bases from V and 5 from J, leaving 18 bases between them. The germline V gene encodes CDR1 SNHLY and CDR2 FYNNEI. The CDR3 consists of 15 residues. The CDR3, as DNA: TGTGCCAGCAGTGGGCGGGACCCTTCACTTGACGAGCAGTACTTC. Translation gives CASSGRDPSLDEQYF.

This clone was seen more than once but under ten times. One base away lies a much larger clone, so this may be a sequencing read error. This chain joins TRBV20-1 and TRBJ2-5; either TRBD1 or TRBD2 may supply D (7 bases each). In germline, CDR1 is DFQATT, CDR2 SNEGSKA (reference sequence). Trimming removed 6 bases at V and 7 bases at J, with 18 bases between. This CDR3 has 13 amino acids. In nucleotides, the CDR3 is TGCAGTGCCAAACAGGGGCCGGGGGGGACCCAGTACTTC. It is translated as CSAKQGPGGTQYF.

The genes are TRBV9 and TRBJ2-7; the D is unclear. CDR3 length: 12 amino acids. Trimming removed 9 bases from V and 6 bases from J, with 16 bases in between. Germline V CDR1 and CDR2: SGDLS, YYNGEE. The CDR3 reads CANTFKGCEQYF. The CDR3 DNA sequence: TGTGCCAACACCTTCAAAGGTTGCGAGCAGTACTTC. The full variable domain, in which reference TRBV9 and TRBJ2-7 provide the parts outside the CDR3, is DSGVTQTPKHLITATGQRVTLRCSPRSGDLSVYWYQQSLDQGLQFLIQYYNGEERAKGNILERFSAQQFPDLHSELNLSSLELGDSALYFCANTFKGCEQYFGPGTRLTVT.

CDR3 sequence: CASSQGSHNQPQHF. CDR3 DNA sequence: TGTGCCAGCAGCCAAGGATCGCACAATCAGCCCCAGCATTTT. J is TRBJ1-5 and V is TRBV3-1, with D uncertain. CDR3 length: 14 amino acids. Germline CDR1 LGHDT, CDR2 YNNKEL (reference sequence). Trimming shortened V by 1 base and J by 3 bases, and 7 bases separated the two germline ends. The complete variable domain, with remaining parts taken from reference TRBV3-1 and TRBJ1-5, reads DTAVSQTPKYLVTQMGNDKSIKCEQNLGHDTMYWYKQDSKKFLKIMFSYNNKELIINETVPNRFSPKSPDKAHLNLHINSLELGDSAVYFCASSQGSHNQPQHFGDGTRLSIL.

V and J are TRBV4-3 and TRBJ2-7; either TRBD1 or TRBD2 may supply D (7 bases each). The germline gives CDR1 LGHNA, CDR2 YSLEER. The CDR3 length is 16 residues. Trimming took off 0 bases at V and 2 bases at J, with 14 bases between the two ends. CDR3 nucleotide sequence: TGCGCCAGCAGCCAAGACGCGGGGGACAGTCCCTACGAGCAGTACTTC. Amino acid sequence: CASSQDAGDSPYEQYF.

This clone came up many times. A much larger clone is a single base away; this may be a read error. Other nucleotide sequences from this sample produce the same CDR3. The rearrangement joins TRBV19 to TRBJ1-2; maybe TRBD1 (6 bases). Trimming removed 6 bases at V and 4 bases at J, with 12 bases between. The CDR3 runs 13 residues. In germline, CDR1 is LNHDA, CDR2 SQIVND (reference sequence). The CDR3: CASSIGQLYGYTF. CDR3 nucleotides: TGTGCCAGTAGCATCGGACAGCTCTATGGCTACACCTTC.

The genes are TRBV28 and TRBJ2-5; 7 positions match TRBD1. CDR1 and CDR2 (germline): MDHEN, SYDVKM. The CDR3 totals 16 residues. With V trimmed by 7 bases and J by 6 bases, 17 bases remained unmatched. The CDR3 protein is CASTTGTVDLVKTQYF. The CDR3, as DNA: TGTGCCAGCACGACCGGGACAGTGGATTTGGTCAAGACCCAGTACTTC.

The V gene is TRBV10-1, the J gene TRBJ1-4, with TRBD1 as a possible D gene (5 bases). Germline V gene data show CDR1 as WNHNN and CDR2 as SYGVQD (reference sequence). CDR3 length: 14 amino acids. Deletions cut 6 bases from V and 8 bases from J, with 16 bases between. The DNA of the CDR3 is TGCGCCAGCAGCTTAAGCCAGGGAGAAGAAAAACTGTTTTTT. It translates to CASSLSQGEEKLFF.

In this sample, this clone turned up many times. The chain combines TRBV10-3 with TRBJ1-5; no definite D call. The CDR3 contains 13 residues. Germline-derived CDR1 and CDR2 are ENHRY and SYGVKD. V lost 1 base to trimming and J lost 5 bases, with 6 bases between them. CDR3 DNA sequence: TGTGCCATCAGTGAGTATTCGGATCAGCCCCAGCATTTT. This sequence encodes CAISEYSDQPQHF.

This clone was seen many times. The chain uses TRBV5-1 and TRBJ2-1, with 8 bases identical to TRBD2. Trimming at V came to 5 bases and at J to 4 bases, leaving 5 bases not matched to a gene. The CDR3 is 14 amino acids. CDR1 SGHRS and CDR2 YFSETQ come from the germline V gene. CDR3 residues: CASRAGETYNEQFF. In nucleotides, the CDR3 is TGCGCCAGCAGAGCGGGAGAAACTTACAATGAGCAGTTCTTC.

This clone was detected many times. The chain is built from TRBV19 and TRBJ1-5; a possible D gene is TRBD1 (6 bases). In germline, CDR1 is LNHDA, CDR2 SQIVND (reference sequence). CDR3 length: 18 residues. The V gene lost 5 bases and the J gene lost 3 bases, with 23 bases spanning the gap. This CDR3 reads CASSPDRLQGMNNQPQHF. The CDR3 DNA reads TGTGCCAGTAGTCCGGACAGACTCCAAGGGATGAACAATCAGCCCCAGCATTTT.